This is a list of T cell receptor beta chains from one sample in a study of cytomegalovirus exposure and HLA in healthy donors. Method: immunoSEQ multiplex PCR; TCRdb's copy keeps in-frame clones and lacks some. Found here are about 140,000 clones, roughly 71% of them singletons; the top ten hold around 7%. The specimen sequenced was PBMCs. The receptors derive from a man aged 30 to 39 in good health and CMV-seronegative. Each CDR3 is given with its conserved first and last residue. D genes are given only for firm matches. Clone size is shown for a subset of rows, as once, few, many or a class of expanded clone.

cdr3_length | clone_size | j_call | v_call | d_call | cdr3_aa | cdr3_nt
15 | - | TRBJ1-5 | TRBV18 | TRBD1 | CASSDRVPFNQPQHF | TGTGCCAGCTCCGACAGGGTACCGTTCAATCAGCCCCAGCATTTT
16 | - | TRBJ1-2 | TRBV27 | TRBD1 | CASRLIPGQVPYGYTF | TGTGCCAGCAGACTCATACCGGGACAGGTACCCTATGGCTACACCTTC
11 | few | TRBJ2-2 | TRBV30 | - | CAWRLTGELFF | TGTGCCTGGCGTCTCACCGGGGAGCTGTTTTTT
16 | - | TRBJ1-3 | TRBV18 | TRBD1 | CASSPPGQGAGNTIYF | TGTGCCAGCTCACCCCCGGGACAGGGGGCTGGAAACACCATATATTTT
17 | - | TRBJ1-4 | TRBV4-1 | TRBD1 | CASSSNRGITANEKLFF | TGCGCCAGCAGCTCCAACAGGGGGATAACGGCTAATGAAAAACTGTTTTTT
15 | - | TRBJ2-4 | TRBV21-1 | - | CASSKEGANQNSQYF | TGTGCCAGCAGCAAAGAGGGAGCAAATCAAAACAGTCAGTACTTC
16 | - | TRBJ2-1 | TRBV6-5 | TRBD2 | CASSYIAGGSYNEQFF | TGTGCCAGCAGTTACATAGCGGGGGGCTCATACAATGAGCAGTTCTTC
12 | - | TRBJ2-5 | TRBV6-1 | - | CASAAKEETQYF | TGTGCCAGCGCGGCAAAAGAAGAGACCCAGTACTTC
19 | - | TRBJ1-5 | TRBV7-8 | TRBD1 | CASSLINFRDRARRQPQHF | TGTGCCAGCAGTCTTATAAATTTTCGGGACAGGGCGAGGAGGCAGCCCCAGCATTTT
13 | - | TRBJ2-6 | TRBV7-9 | - | CASSSSGANGLTF | TGTGCCAGCAGCTCCTCTGGGGCCAACGGCCTGACTTTC
14 | few | TRBJ2-7 | TRBV5-1 | TRBD2 | CASSLKRGAYEQYF | TGCGCCAGCAGCTTGAAGCGGGGGGCTTACGAGCAGTACTTC
12 | - | TRBJ1-2 | TRBV28 | - | CASSFRDYGYTF | TGTGCCAGCAGTTTCCGGGACTATGGCTACACCTTC
11 | - | TRBJ2-1 | TRBV28 | - | CASSSQGSKFF | TGTGCCAGCAGTTCCCAGGGATCCAAGTTCTTC
17 | - | TRBJ1-4 | TRBV7-2 | TRBD1 | CASSPPGQGRVNEKLFF | TGTGCCAGCAGCCCCCCGGGACAGGGAAGGGTTAATGAAAAACTGTTTTTT
12 | - | TRBJ1-2 | TRBV2 | - | CASTQAPGGYTF | TGTGCCAGCACCCAGGCTCCGGGAGGCTACACCTTC
13 | - | TRBJ2-7 | TRBV5-6 | TRBD1 | CASSSGQDYEQYF | TGTGCCAGCAGCTCGGGACAGGACTACGAGCAGTACTTC
18 | once | TRBJ2-7 | TRBV18 | TRBD2 | CASSPNRPGLAGTYEQYF | TGTGCCAGCTCACCCAATCGACCGGGACTAGCGGGAACCTACGAGCAGTACTTC
14 | - | TRBJ1-2 | TRBV5-5 | TRBD1 | CASSIGQGGYGYTF | TGTGCCAGCAGCATTGGACAGGGCGGCTATGGCTACACCTTC
13 | - | TRBJ1-1 | TRBV2 | TRBD1 | CASNQDRGTEAFF | TGTGCCAGCAACCAAGACAGGGGCACTGAAGCTTTCTTT
13 | few | TRBJ2-5 | TRBV28 | - | CAITDRIQETQYF | TGTGCCATAACCGACAGAATCCAAGAGACCCAGTACTTC